Reported below is one T cell receptor beta chain. Its antigen is not identified. PCR amplification relied on 60 Vbeta primers (plus 13 Jbeta primers). Under the authors' procedure: Later work found 65 million to 85 million unique TCR beta chains, with around 10 million shared. Clones were read by immunoSEQ multiplex PCR, and TCRdb kept only the in-frame ones, dropping some. For V, J and clone size, that table is used; D and trimming come from the DNA. This sample has 100,000 to 130,000 clones, with around 77% found just once. V was pared by 0 bases and J by 6 bases, with 15 bases between. Germline V CDR1 and CDR2: MGHRA, YSYEKL. CDR3 length: 15 residues. This specimen belongs to a study of cytomegalovirus exposure and HLA in healthy donors. Study background: Findings of an earlier analysis included around 120 million unique TCR beta sequences from 190 million or so T cells.

Study observations and caveats: Trimming of TCR beta V- and J-genes showed a link, identified in a later analysis, to a missense DCLRE1C variant.

Input material: PBMCs. The V gene is TRBV4-1, the J gene TRBJ2-7, with D maybe TRBD1 (6 bases). The TCR comes from a male donor in good health and CMV-seronegative. The CDR3: CASSQEHRVEREQYF. The CDR3 nucleotides read TGCGCCAGCAGCCAAGAGCACAGGGTAGAACGCGAGCAGTACTTC.